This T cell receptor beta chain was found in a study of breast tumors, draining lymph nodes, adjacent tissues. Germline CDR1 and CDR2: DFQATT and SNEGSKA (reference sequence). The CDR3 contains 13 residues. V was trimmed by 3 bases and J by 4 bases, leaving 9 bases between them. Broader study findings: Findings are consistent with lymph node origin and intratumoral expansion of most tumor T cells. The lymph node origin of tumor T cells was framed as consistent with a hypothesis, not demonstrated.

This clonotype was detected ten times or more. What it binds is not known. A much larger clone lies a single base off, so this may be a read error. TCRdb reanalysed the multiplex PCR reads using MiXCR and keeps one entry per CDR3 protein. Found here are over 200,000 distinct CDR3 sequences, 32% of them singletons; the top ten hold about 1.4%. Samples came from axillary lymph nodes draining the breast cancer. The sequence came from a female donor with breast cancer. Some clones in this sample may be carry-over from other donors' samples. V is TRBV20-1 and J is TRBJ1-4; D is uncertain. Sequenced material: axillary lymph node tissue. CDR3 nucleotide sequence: TGCAGTGCTAGGACACCGCTTAATGAAAAACTGTTTTTT. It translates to CSARTPLNEKLFF.